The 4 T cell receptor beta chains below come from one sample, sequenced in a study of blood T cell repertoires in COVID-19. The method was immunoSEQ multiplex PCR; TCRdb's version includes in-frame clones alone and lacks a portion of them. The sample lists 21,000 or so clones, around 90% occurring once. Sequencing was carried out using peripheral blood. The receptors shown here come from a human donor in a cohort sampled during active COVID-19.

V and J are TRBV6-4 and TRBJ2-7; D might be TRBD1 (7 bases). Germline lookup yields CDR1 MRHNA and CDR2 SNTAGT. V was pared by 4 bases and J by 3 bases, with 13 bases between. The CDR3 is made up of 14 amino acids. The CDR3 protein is CASSVGQGGYEQYF. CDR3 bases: TGTGCCAGCAGTGTCGGGCAGGGGGGCTACGAGCAGTACTTC.

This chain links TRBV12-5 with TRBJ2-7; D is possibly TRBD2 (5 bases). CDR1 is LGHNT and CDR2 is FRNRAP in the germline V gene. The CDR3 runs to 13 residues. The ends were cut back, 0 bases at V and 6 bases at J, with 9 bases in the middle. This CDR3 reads CASGLVLGPEQYF. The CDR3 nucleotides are TGTGCTAGTGGTTTGGTACTAGGACCCGAGCAGTACTTC.

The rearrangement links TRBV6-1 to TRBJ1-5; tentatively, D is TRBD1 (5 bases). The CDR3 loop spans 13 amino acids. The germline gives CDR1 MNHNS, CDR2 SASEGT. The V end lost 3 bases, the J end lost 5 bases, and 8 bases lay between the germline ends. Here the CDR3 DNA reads TGTGCCAGCAGTGACCAGGGCTATCAGCCCCAGCATTTT. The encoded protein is CASSDQGYQPQHF.

This chain's CDR3 is CASSQGTGGGNSPLHF. The CDR3 nucleotides read TGTGCCAGCAGCCAAGGGACAGGGGGCGGTAATTCACCCCTCCACTTT. J is TRBJ1-6 and V is TRBV3-1 (or the pseudogene TRBV3-2); 11 bases agree with TRBD1. The CDR3 has 16 amino acids. V lost 1 base, J lost 6 bases, and 2 bases stayed unmatched. Germline loops: CDR1 LGHDT, CDR2 YNNKEL (reference sequence).